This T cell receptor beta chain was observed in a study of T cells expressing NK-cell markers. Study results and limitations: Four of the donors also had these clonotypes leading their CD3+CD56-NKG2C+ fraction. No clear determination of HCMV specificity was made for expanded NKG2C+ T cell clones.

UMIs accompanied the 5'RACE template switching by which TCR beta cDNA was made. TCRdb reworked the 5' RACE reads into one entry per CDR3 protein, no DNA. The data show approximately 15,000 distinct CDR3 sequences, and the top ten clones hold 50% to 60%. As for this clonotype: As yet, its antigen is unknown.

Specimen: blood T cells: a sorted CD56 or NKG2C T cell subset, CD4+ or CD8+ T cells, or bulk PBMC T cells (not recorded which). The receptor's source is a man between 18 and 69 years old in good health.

The CDR3 loop reads CASSLVGGGAENIQYF. The rearrangement links TRBV7-2 to TRBJ2-4; TCRdb's D call of TRBD2 is untestable without DNA. This CDR3 has 16 amino acids. CDR1 SGHTA and CDR2 FQGNSA come from the germline V gene.